This T cell receptor beta chain was obtained from a study of T cell responses to AZD1222 COVID-19 vaccine. Comment on this clone: Its matching antigen is unknown.

Findings and caveats of the study: The breadth and depth of Spike-specific TCRs increased once two AZD1222 doses had been given. Clonal diversity was possibly underestimated, and the donors were mostly white British, with more females. Per reports, nearly half of all spike-specific TCRs target regions that are unmutated in variants. Recipients of AZD1222 seropositive at baseline numbered only 5 to 7.

CDR1 and CDR2 (germline): MNHEY, SVGAGI. The V and J ends lost 6 bases and 6 bases respectively, with 12 bases between them. The CDR3 loop spans 14 amino acids. Libraries were prepared by immunoSEQ multiplex PCR; TCRdb keeps only in-frame clonotypes and omits some of them. Of 150,000 to 200,000 clones listed, 80% to 90% are singletons. This chain uses TRBV6-5 with TRBJ1-6, with TRBD1 as a possible D gene (6 bases). The source material was peripheral blood, sampled on day 0 of AZD1222 vaccination. The receptor was isolated from an adult in good health. CDR3 region: CASRKQGINSPLHF. CDR3 bases: TGTGCCAGCAGGAAACAGGGAATTAATTCACCCCTCCACTTT.